This T cell receptor beta chain is from a study of T-cell memory formation after mild COVID-19. Overall study: TCR clusters showed largely donor specificity.

Whole-study results and caveats: The CD4+ clones that contracted clustered mainly within CM and EM, and the CD8+ clones concentrated in EMRA.

TCRdb re-derived calls from the 5' RACE reads in MiXCR, one entry per CDR3 protein. Of roughly 280,000 distinct CDR3 sequences detected, under 20% appear once; the ten largest clones hold 22%. Regarding this clonotype: Its specificity is not known.

This CDR3 has 14 residues. Germline loops: CDR1 SGHAT, CDR2 FQDESV (reference sequence). J gave up 9 bases and V 3 bases, and 8 bases lay outside the gene matches. This TCR was sampled from a man younger than 30 who had mild COVID-19 (a few samples of this study predate the infection). Cell type and time point are not known. The rearrangement joins TRBV11-1 to TRBJ2-1, with 7 bases lining up with TRBD2. Material for sequencing was PBMCs or a T cell subset sorted from them (not recorded which). CDR3 sequence (DNA): TGTGCCAGCAGCTTCCGGGACTATAGCGGTGAGCAGTTCTTC. Translation gives CASSFRDYSGEQFF.